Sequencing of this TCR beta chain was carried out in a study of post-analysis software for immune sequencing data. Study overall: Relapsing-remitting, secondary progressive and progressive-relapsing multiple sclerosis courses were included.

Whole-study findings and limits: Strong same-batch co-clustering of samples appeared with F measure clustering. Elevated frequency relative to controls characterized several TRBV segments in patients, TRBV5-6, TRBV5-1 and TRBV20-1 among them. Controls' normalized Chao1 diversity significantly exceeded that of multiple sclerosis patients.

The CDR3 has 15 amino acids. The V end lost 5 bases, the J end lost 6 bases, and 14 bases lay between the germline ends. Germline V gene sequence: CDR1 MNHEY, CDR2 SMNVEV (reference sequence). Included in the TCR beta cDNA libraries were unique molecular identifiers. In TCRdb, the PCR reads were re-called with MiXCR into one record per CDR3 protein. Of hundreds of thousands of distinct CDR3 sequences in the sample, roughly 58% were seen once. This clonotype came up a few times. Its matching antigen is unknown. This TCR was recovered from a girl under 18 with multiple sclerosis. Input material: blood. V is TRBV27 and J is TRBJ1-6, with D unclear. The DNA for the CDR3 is TGTGCCAGCAGTGAAGACCCCTTGCCTAATTCACCCCTCCACTTT. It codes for CASSEDPLPNSPLHF.